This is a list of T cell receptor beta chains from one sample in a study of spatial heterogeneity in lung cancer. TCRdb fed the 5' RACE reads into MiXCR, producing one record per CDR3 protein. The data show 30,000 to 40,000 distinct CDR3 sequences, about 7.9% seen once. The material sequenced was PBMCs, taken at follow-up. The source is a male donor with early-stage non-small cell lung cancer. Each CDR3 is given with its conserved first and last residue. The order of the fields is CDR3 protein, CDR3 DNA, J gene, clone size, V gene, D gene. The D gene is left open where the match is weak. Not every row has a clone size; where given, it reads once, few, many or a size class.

CDR3 protein: CASSYPGTDPSSEETQYF
CDR3 DNA: TGTGCCAGCAGTTACCCCGGGACAGACCCATCGAGTGAAGAGACCCAGTACTTC
J gene: TRBJ2-5
clone size: many
V gene: TRBV28
D gene: TRBD1

CDR3 protein: CASSLRPLYEQYF
CDR3 DNA: TGTGCCAGTAGTCTCCGGCCGCTCTACGAGCAGTACTTC
J gene: TRBJ2-7
clone size: many
V gene: TRBV19
D gene: -

CDR3 protein: CASSEAAGVASEQYF
CDR3 DNA: TGTGCCAGCAGTGAAGCGGCAGGGGTGGCCTCCGAGCAGTACTTC
J gene: TRBJ2-7
clone size: many
V gene: TRBV6-1
D gene: -

CDR3 protein: CASSFVPGTENGYTF
CDR3 DNA: TGTGCCAGCAGTTTCGTGCCGGGGACGGAGAATGGCTACACCTTC
J gene: TRBJ1-2
clone size: many
V gene: TRBV27
D gene: -

CDR3 protein: CAISGRESGEDTLYF
CDR3 DNA: TGTGCCATCAGCGGGCGAGAATCGGGGGAGGATACGCTGTATTTT
J gene: TRBJ2-3
clone size: -
V gene: TRBV10-3
D gene: -

CDR3 protein: CASSPGQATDTQYF
CDR3 DNA: TGTGCCAGCAGCCCCGGACAGGCCACAGATACGCAGTATTTT
J gene: TRBJ2-3
clone size: many
V gene: TRBV7-3
D gene: TRBD1

CDR3 protein: CASINTRTGGSGANVLTF
CDR3 DNA: TGTGCCAGCATCAATACCCGGACAGGGGGCTCTGGGGCCAACGTCCTGACTTTC
J gene: TRBJ2-6
clone size: many
V gene: TRBV6-5
D gene: TRBD1

CDR3 protein: CASSFGQGRFDGYTF
CDR3 DNA: TGTGCCAGCAGTTTCGGGCAGGGTCGATTCGATGGCTACACCTTC
J gene: TRBJ1-2
clone size: many
V gene: TRBV12-3/TRBV12-4
D gene: -

CDR3 protein: CASSFQGKDTEAFF
CDR3 DNA: TGTGCCAGCAGCTTCCAGGGAAAGGACACTGAAGCTTTCTTT
J gene: TRBJ1-1
clone size: -
V gene: TRBV13
D gene: -

CDR3 protein: CASSIIRNRGSYNEQFF
CDR3 DNA: TGTGCCAGTAGTATAATCCGGAACAGGGGGTCCTACAATGAGCAGTTCTTC
J gene: TRBJ2-1
clone size: many
V gene: TRBV19
D gene: TRBD1

CDR3 protein: CASSESSGGDEQFF
CDR3 DNA: TGCGCCAGCAGTGAGTCGAGCGGGGGCGATGAGCAGTTCTTC
J gene: TRBJ2-1
clone size: many
V gene: TRBV10-2
D gene: TRBD2

CDR3 protein: CASSSGLSSYNEQFF
CDR3 DNA: TGTGCCAGCAGTTCGGGTCTTAGCTCCTACAATGAGCAGTTCTTC
J gene: TRBJ2-1
clone size: -
V gene: TRBV25-1
D gene: -

CDR3 protein: CASSYSPDRSGYEQYF
CDR3 DNA: TGTGCCAGCAGTTACTCTCCGGACAGGTCTGGGTACGAGCAGTACTTC
J gene: TRBJ2-7
clone size: -
V gene: TRBV6-5
D gene: TRBD1

CDR3 protein: CASESYEQYF
CDR3 DNA: TGTGCCAGCGAATCCTACGAGCAGTACTTC
J gene: TRBJ2-7
clone size: -
V gene: TRBV25-1
D gene: -

CDR3 protein: CASSFTRQYNEQFF
CDR3 DNA: TGTGCCAGCAGCTTTACCAGACAGTACAATGAGCAGTTCTTC
J gene: TRBJ2-1
clone size: many
V gene: TRBV11-2
D gene: -

CDR3 protein: CASSRLAGGRETQYF
CDR3 DNA: TGTGCCAGCAGTCGACTAGCGGGGGGGCGCGAGACCCAGTACTTC
J gene: TRBJ2-5
clone size: -
V gene: TRBV6-6
D gene: TRBD2

CDR3 protein: CARMDKGVYPNTGELFF
CDR3 DNA: TGTGCCAGGATGGACAAGGGGGTATACCCGAACACCGGGGAGCTGTTTTTT
J gene: TRBJ2-2
clone size: many
V gene: TRBV6-4
D gene: -

CDR3 protein: CASTRRGSSYNEQFF
CDR3 DNA: TGTGCCAGCACTCGACGGGGGAGCTCCTACAATGAGCAGTTCTTC
J gene: TRBJ2-1
clone size: many
V gene: TRBV12-3/TRBV12-4
D gene: -

CDR3 protein: CSVERGDTYEQYF
CDR3 DNA: TGCAGCGTTGAAAGAGGGGACACCTACGAGCAGTACTTC
J gene: TRBJ2-7
clone size: many
V gene: TRBV29-1
D gene: -

CDR3 protein: CASSEARSSRLREQYF
CDR3 DNA: TGTGCCAGCAGTGAAGCTAGGTCTTCGAGACTACGTGAGCAGTACTTC
J gene: TRBJ2-7
clone size: many
V gene: TRBV6-1
D gene: -

CDR3 protein: CASSSTGPGTEAFF
CDR3 DNA: TGTGCCAGCAGTTCGACAGGGCCTGGCACTGAAGCTTTCTTT
J gene: TRBJ1-1
clone size: many
V gene: TRBV27
D gene: TRBD1

CDR3 protein: CASSSGTVETQYF
CDR3 DNA: TGTGCCAGCTCTTCTGGGACGGTCGAGACCCAGTACTTC
J gene: TRBJ2-5
clone size: many
V gene: TRBV18
D gene: -

CDR3 protein: CASSLLPDVRSYEQYF
CDR3 DNA: TGTGCCAGCAGTTTACTCCCTGACGTCCGATCCTACGAGCAGTACTTC
J gene: TRBJ2-7
clone size: few
V gene: TRBV27
D gene: -

CDR3 protein: CASSPTGFSGNTIYF
CDR3 DNA: TGTGCCAGCAGCCCGACAGGTTTCTCTGGAAACACCATATATTTT
J gene: TRBJ1-3
clone size: many
V gene: TRBV7-9
D gene: -

CDR3 protein: CASSPLGQAETQYF
CDR3 DNA: TGTGCCAGCAGTCCCTTAGGACAGGCGGAGACCCAGTACTTC
J gene: TRBJ2-5
clone size: many
V gene: TRBV3-1
D gene: TRBD1

CDR3 protein: CASSEDRAAYEQYF
CDR3 DNA: TGCGCCAGCAGTGAGGACAGGGCAGCCTACGAGCAGTACTTC
J gene: TRBJ2-7
clone size: many
V gene: TRBV10-2
D gene: TRBD1

CDR3 protein: CSVESGYEQFF
CDR3 DNA: TGCAGCGTTGAATCGGGGTATGAGCAGTTCTTC
J gene: TRBJ2-1
clone size: many
V gene: TRBV29-1
D gene: -

CDR3 protein: CASSPLSGGGYEQFF
CDR3 DNA: TGCGCCAGCAGCCCCCTGAGCGGGGGAGGCTATGAGCAGTTCTTC
J gene: TRBJ2-1
clone size: many
V gene: TRBV5-1
D gene: TRBD2

CDR3 protein: CAWGRGQGNQPQHF
CDR3 DNA: TGTGCCTGGGGTCGAGGACAGGGCAATCAGCCCCAGCATTTT
J gene: TRBJ1-5
clone size: many
V gene: TRBV30
D gene: TRBD1

CDR3 protein: CAISETGQNEQFF
CDR3 DNA: TGTGCCATCAGTGAGACGGGGCAGAATGAGCAGTTCTTC
J gene: TRBJ2-1
clone size: many
V gene: TRBV10-3
D gene: -

CDR3 protein: CATRTGMNTEAFF
CDR3 DNA: TGTGCCACCAGGACAGGCATGAACACTGAAGCTTTCTTT
J gene: TRBJ1-1
clone size: medium-sized
V gene: TRBV27
D gene: TRBD1

CDR3 protein: CASSLAGAGKAPGNSPLHF
CDR3 DNA: TGTGCCAGCAGCTTAGCGGGGGCAGGGAAGGCACCGGGTAATTCACCCCTCCACTTT
J gene: TRBJ1-6
clone size: many
V gene: TRBV7-6
D gene: -

CDR3 protein: CASSFQGGGLEGPYEQYF
CDR3 DNA: TGTGCCAGCAGTTTCCAAGGAGGGGGGCTTGAGGGCCCCTACGAGCAGTACTTC
J gene: TRBJ2-7
clone size: many
V gene: TRBV27
D gene: -

CDR3 protein: CASSWGGTQYF
CDR3 DNA: TGTGCCAGCAGTTGGGGAGGGACCCAGTACTTC
J gene: TRBJ2-5
clone size: many
V gene: TRBV27
D gene: -

CDR3 protein: CSATRDRARGTEAFF
CDR3 DNA: TGCAGTGCTACTCGGGACAGAGCGAGGGGCACTGAAGCTTTCTTT
J gene: TRBJ1-1
clone size: many
V gene: TRBV20-1
D gene: TRBD1

CDR3 protein: CASSVRAEDTEAFF
CDR3 DNA: TGTGCCAGCAGCGTCAGGGCCGAGGACACTGAAGCTTTCTTT
J gene: TRBJ1-1
clone size: many
V gene: TRBV7-3
D gene: -

CDR3 protein: CASSLQGANTGELFF
CDR3 DNA: TGTGCCAGCAGCTTGCAGGGGGCGAACACCGGGGAGCTGTTTTTT
J gene: TRBJ2-2
clone size: few
V gene: TRBV11-1
D gene: TRBD1

CDR3 protein: CASSQEQGAIYGYTF
CDR3 DNA: TGTGCCAGCAGCCAAGAACAGGGGGCAATCTATGGCTACACCTTC
J gene: TRBJ1-2
clone size: many
V gene: TRBV3-1
D gene: TRBD1

CDR3 protein: CASSALNSPLHF
CDR3 DNA: TGTGCCAGCAGCGCCCTTAATTCACCCCTCCACTTT
J gene: TRBJ1-6
clone size: many
V gene: TRBV25-1
D gene: -

CDR3 protein: CASSLRAVAGTDTQYF
CDR3 DNA: TGCGCCAGCAGCTTGAGGGCGGTAGCGGGGACAGATACGCAGTATTTT
J gene: TRBJ2-3
clone size: many
V gene: TRBV5-1
D gene: TRBD2

CDR3 protein: CAISGGRVSDGYTF
CDR3 DNA: TGTGCCATCAGTGGTGGGAGGGTCTCAGATGGCTACACCTTC
J gene: TRBJ1-2
clone size: few
V gene: TRBV10-3
D gene: -

CDR3 protein: CASNRQATTNEKLFF
CDR3 DNA: TGTGCCAGTAACCGACAGGCCACAACTAATGAAAAACTGTTTTTT
J gene: TRBJ1-4
clone size: many
V gene: TRBV19
D gene: -

CDR3 protein: CASSPGGVNEQFF
CDR3 DNA: TGTGCCAGCTCACCAGGGGGGGTGAATGAGCAGTTCTTC
J gene: TRBJ2-1
clone size: many
V gene: TRBV18
D gene: TRBD2

CDR3 protein: CSARPRPGGTQYF
CDR3 DNA: TGCAGTGCTAGACCACGACCCGGCGGTACGCAGTATTTT
J gene: TRBJ2-3
clone size: -
V gene: TRBV20-1
D gene: -

CDR3 protein: CASSFGTVTGELFF
CDR3 DNA: TGTGCCAGCAGTTTCGGGACAGTAACCGGGGAGCTTTTTTTT
J gene: TRBJ2-2
clone size: many
V gene: TRBV12-3/TRBV12-4
D gene: TRBD1

CDR3 protein: CAWSGTSGVTDTQYF
CDR3 DNA: TGTGCCTGGAGTGGGACTAGCGGGGTCACAGATACGCAGTATTTT
J gene: TRBJ2-3
clone size: many
V gene: TRBV30
D gene: TRBD2